One sample yielded the 14 T cell receptor beta chains listed below, sequenced in a study of T-cell reconstitution after alpha-beta-depleted transplantation in children. The authors prepared the TCRbeta library with unique molecular identifiers. In TCRdb, the PCR reads were re-called with MiXCR into one record per CDR3 protein. Of 240,000 or so distinct CDR3 sequences listed, approximately 8% are singletons. Sample: PBMCs, mostly from graft donor cells, taken 180 days after TCRalphabeta/CD19-depleted stem cell transplant. The receptors originated from a male patient younger than 18 who had a stem cell transplant for acute lymphoblastic leukemia, so the T cells may come from the graft donor.

In its sample, this clonotype was seen many times. This chain connects TRBV15 to TRBJ1-5; D gene unclear. Germline lookup yields CDR1 LNHNV and CDR2 YYDKDF (reference sequence). CDR3 length: 16 residues. V shed 5 bases and J shed 7 bases, with 21 bases lying between them. CDR3 DNA sequence: TGTGCCACCAGCGCGTCGGGGAGAAGGGAGAGGCAGCCCCAGCATTTT. It codes for CATSASGRRERQPQHF.

This clonotype was detected ten times or more. V is TRBV29-1 and J is TRBJ2-1; no clear D gene. In germline, CDR1 is SQVTM, CDR2 ANQGSEA. V lost 6 bases and J 7 bases, leaving 25 bases between the germline ends. The CDR3 runs 16 residues. CDR3: CSVPPRIGSPPNEQFF. The CDR3 bases are TGCAGCGTCCCTCCCCGGATAGGGTCCCCCCCAAATGAGCAGTTCTTC.

This clonotype was counted many times. The gene calls are TRBV5-1 and TRBJ2-5; D not resolved. Germline V lookup: CDR1 SGHRS, CDR2 YFSETQ. The germline V and J ends were trimmed by 4 bases and 1 base, with 11 bases remaining between them. The CDR3 runs 14 residues. CDR3 nucleotides: TGCGCCAGCAGCATTTTAGAACCCCAAGAGACCCAGTACTTC. It translates to CASSILEPQETQYF.

This clonotype has at least ten counts. V usage is TRBV7-8 and J usage is TRBJ2-2, with D possibly TRBD2 on 6 matching bases. Trimming pared 5 bases from V and 5 bases from J, leaving 9 bases between. CDR3 length equals 13 residues. Germline V gene sequence: CDR1 SGHVS, CDR2 FQNEAQ. In DNA, the CDR3 is TGTGCCAGCAGCCCTCTAGCGACCGGGGAGCTGTTTTTT. Protein: CASSPLATGELFF. The full variable domain, completed using reference TRBV7-8 and TRBJ2-2, is GAGVSQSPRYKVAKRGQDVALRCDPISGHVSLFWYQQALGQGPEFLTYFQNEAQLDKSGLPSDRFFAERPEGSVSTLKIQRTQQEDSAVYLCASSPLATGELFFGEGSRLTVL.

This clonotype appeared many times. V and J are TRBV29-1 and TRBJ2-5; TRBD2 might be the D (7 bases). Germline CDR1 is SQVTM and CDR2 is ANQGSEA. Trimming stripped 3 bases from V and 4 bases from J, with 21 bases between. The CDR3 runs 16 residues. CDR3 in amino acids: CSVDDLRGADRETQYF. CDR3 bases: TGCAGCGTTGACGATTTACGGGGGGCAGATAGAGAGACCCAGTACTTC.

Ten or more counts support this clonotype. This chain links TRBV5-1 with TRBJ2-3; D gene unclear. Trimming removed 1 base from V and 2 bases from J, with 14 bases in between. CDR1 and CDR2 (germline): SGHRS, YFSETQ. There are 16 residues in the CDR3. This CDR3 reads CASSLSPRSNTDTQYF. The CDR3, as DNA: TGCGCCAGCAGCTTGTCTCCGCGGAGCAACACAGATACGCAGTATTTT.

This clonotype was observed a handful of times. The CDR3 protein is CASSASGGYTDTQYF. CDR3 bases: TGTGCCAGCAGTGCTAGCGGGGGTTACACAGATACGCAGTATTTT. The J gene is TRBJ2-3, the V gene TRBV25-1; 10 nucleotides align to TRBD2. The V and J ends lost 4 bases and 2 bases, in that order; junction bases with no gene match: 3. The germline V gene has CDR1 MGHDK and CDR2 SYGVNS. CDR3 length: 15 residues.

The sample holds many counts of this clonotype. This chain links TRBV20-1 with TRBJ2-3, with TRBD2 matching 8 bases. Germline assignment: CDR1 DFQATT and CDR2 SNEGSKA (reference sequence). V shed 6 bases, J shed 3 bases, and the junction held 17 bases outside the gene matches. The CDR3 spans 17 residues. The CDR3 loop is CSAYQIWRGGLTDTQYF. DNA of the CDR3: TGCAGTGCCTACCAGATATGGCGCGGGGGGTTGACAGATACGCAGTATTTT.

This clonotype was counted ten times or more. V gene TRBV20-1 combines with J gene TRBJ1-1; 7 nucleotides line up with TRBD1. The ends lost 3 bases at V and 0 bases at J; junction bases unmatched: 10. The CDR3 runs 16 residues. Germline V lookup: CDR1 DFQATT, CDR2 SNEGSKA (reference sequence). The CDR3 region has the DNA TGCAGTGCTAGTTCGCCGGGACAGTTCATGAACACTGAAGCTTTCTTT. This encodes CSASSPGQFMNTEAFF.

This clonotype appeared many times. The chain combines TRBV2 with TRBJ2-3; the match to TRBD2 covers 12 bases. CDR3 length: 16 residues. V gave up 4 bases and J gave up 2 bases; unmatched junction bases: 4. Germline assignment: CDR1 SNHLY and CDR2 FYNNEI. CDR3 amino acids: CASSATSGRITDTQYF. The CDR3 DNA is TGTGCCAGCAGTGCCACTAGCGGGAGGATCACAGATACGCAGTATTTT.

This clonotype was seen many times. The CDR3 loop reads CASSLYRGSNQPQHF. In DNA form, the CDR3 reads TGTGCCAGCAGCTTATACAGGGGTAGCAATCAGCCCCAGCATTTT. The chain links TRBV7-2 to TRBJ1-5, with 7 bases identical to TRBD1. This CDR3 is 15 amino acids long. The junction had 1 base not matched to a gene; V was cut back by 2 bases and J by 0 bases. Per the germline V gene, CDR1 is SGHTA and CDR2 is FQGNSA.

There are many counts of this clonotype. The chain carries TRBV18 and TRBJ1-1; D not resolved. With 7 bases removed from V and 1 base from J, the gap between germline ends came to 10 bases. The CDR3 is 13 amino acids. Germline CDR1 KGHSH, CDR2 LQKENI. CDR3 in DNA: TGTGCCAGCTTCGGAGTTCCGAACACTGAAGCTTTCTTT. Translated, it gives CASFGVPNTEAFF.

Only a few counts were recorded for this clonotype. The rearrangement links TRBV18 to TRBJ2-4; TRBD1 is a possible D gene (6 bases). In germline, CDR1 is KGHSH, CDR2 LQKENI. V was pared by 3 bases and J by 7 bases, with 10 bases between. This CDR3 contains 13 residues. The CDR3: CASSPYQGNIQYF. In DNA, the CDR3 is TGTGCCAGCTCACCTTACCAGGGGAACATTCAGTACTTC.

This clonotype was counted only a few times. This chain joins TRBV19 and TRBJ1-5, with 9 positions matching TRBD1. The germline CDR1 and CDR2 sequences are LNHDA and SQIVND (reference sequence). The length of the CDR3 is 14 residues. Losses at the gene ends were 5 bases for V and 7 bases for J; bases not matched to a gene: 6. This chain's CDR3 is CASSPGQGWQPQHF. CDR3 nucleotides: TGTGCCAGTAGTCCCGGACAGGGGTGGCAGCCCCAGCATTTT.